A single sample is the source of the 5 T cell receptor beta chains below, sequenced in a study of blood T cell repertoires in COVID-19. Profiling relied on immunoSEQ multiplex PCR, and the TCRdb table lists in-frame clones only, not all of them. The sample holds a few hundred thousand clones, about 90% seen once. What was sequenced was PBMCs or T cells enriched from blood (not recorded which). Source of these receptors: a woman aged 25 to 39 who had recovered from COVID-19.

This clone was counted a few times. V usage is TRBV10-3 and J usage is TRBJ1-3; D unresolved. This CDR3 spans 14 amino acids. The ends were cut back, 3 bases at V and 5 bases at J, with 11 bases in the middle. Germline CDR1 is ENHRY and CDR2 is SYGVKD. The CDR3 spells CAISDGHTRNTIYF. For the CDR3, the DNA is TGTGCCATCAGTGATGGCCATACGAGAAACACCATATATTTT.

In DNA, the CDR3 is TGTGCCACCAGTGACTCCACGGGGAATTTGGCACATGAGCAGTTCTTC. It specifies CATSDSTGNLAHEQFF. The chain combines TRBV24-1 with TRBJ2-1, with a weak D call TRBD2 (5 bases). This CDR3 contains 16 residues. From germline, CDR1 is KGHDR and CDR2 SFDVKD. Deletions cut 4 bases from V and 8 bases from J, with 20 bases between.

J is TRBJ1-3 and V is TRBV15, with D possibly TRBD1 on 6 matching bases. The V gene lost 0 bases and the J gene lost 0 bases, with 15 bases spanning the gap. This CDR3 comprises 18 residues. The V gene's germline CDR1 is LNHNV and CDR2 YYDKDF (reference sequence). The CDR3 loop is CATSRDGGAHYSGNTIYF. The CDR3 bases are TGTGCCACCAGCAGAGATGGGGGGGCCCACTACTCTGGAAACACCATATATTTT.

The chain is built from TRBV5-8 and TRBJ1-3; D is possibly TRBD1 (5 bases). This CDR3 comprises 17 residues. Trimming removed 4 bases from V and 1 base from J, with 18 bases in between. The germline V gene has CDR1 SGHTS and CDR2 YDEGEE. The CDR3 DNA reads TGTGCCAGCAGCCGAAAAACGGGGGGGATATCTGGAAACACCATATATTTT. This encodes CASSRKTGGISGNTIYF.

This chain uses TRBV9 with TRBJ2-1; 10 bases match TRBD2. This CDR3 has 15 residues. Germline values: CDR1 SGDLS, CDR2 YYNGEE. The V segment lost 2 bases and the J segment 6 bases; nucleotides outside the gene matches: 5. CDR3 amino acids: CASSVSGGPRNEQFF. The DNA for the CDR3 is TGTGCCAGCAGCGTTAGCGGGGGGCCCCGCAATGAGCAGTTCTTC.